These 23 T cell receptor beta chains were all obtained from the same sample, sequenced in a study of T cell responses to AZD1222 COVID-19 vaccine. TCRdb keeps only in-frame clones here, not all; method: immunoSEQ multiplex PCR. The sample yields fewer than 50,000 clones, around 91% seen once. The sample consisted of peripheral blood, taken 28 days after the second AZD1222 dose. Receptor source: an adult who received the AZD1222 COVID-19 vaccine.

The rearrangement uses TRBV9 and TRBJ2-5; no firm D call. There are 13 residues in the CDR3. The ends were cut back, 4 bases at V and 4 bases at J, with 11 bases in the middle. Germline V gives CDR1 SGDLS, CDR2 YYNGEE. CDR3: CASSPLSSETQYF. The CDR3, as DNA: TGTGCCAGCAGCCCCCTTAGCTCAGAGACCCAGTACTTC.

This sequence joins TRBV27 and TRBJ1-2, with 8 positions matching TRBD1. This CDR3 region has 13 residues. J lost 8 bases, V lost 9 bases, and 11 bases had no gene match. Per germline, CDR1 MNHEY and CDR2 SMNVEV (reference sequence). The CDR3 DNA reads TGTGCCAGTAAAGACAGGGGCGGGAGAGGCTACACCTTC. It encodes CASKDRGGRGYTF.

The genes are TRBV10-2 and TRBJ2-3; 9 bases fit TRBD2. Per the germline V gene, CDR1 is WSHSY and CDR2 is SAAADI. CDR3 length: 15 amino acids. V shed 6 bases, J shed 4 bases, and the junction held 8 bases outside the gene matches. The CDR3, as DNA: TGCGCCAGCAGAGCCCAGCGGGGGGTGTCAGATACGCAGTATTTT. Amino acids: CASRAQRGVSDTQYF.

This clone was observed a single time. The chain uses TRBV4-2 and TRBJ2-1, with D perhaps TRBD2 (6 bases). V shed 8 bases and J shed 2 bases, with 10 bases lying between them. The CDR3 is 13 residues long. Germline lookup yields CDR1 LGHNA and CDR2 YNFKEQ. Written as DNA, the CDR3 is TGTGCCAGCCGTGGGGGGACCTACAATGAGCAGTTCTTC. Translated: CASRGGTYNEQFF.

The rearrangement links TRBV5-1 to TRBJ1-2; no clear D gene. From germline, CDR1 is SGHRS and CDR2 YFSETQ. This CDR3 comprises 13 residues. Trimming pared 2 bases from V and 7 bases from J, leaving 12 bases between. The CDR3 spells CASSFPGNSGYTF. CDR3 bases: TGCGCCAGCAGCTTCCCCGGGAACAGTGGCTACACCTTC. Full variable domain (missing parts from reference TRBV5-1 and TRBJ1-2): KAGVTQTPRYLIKTRGQQVTLSCSPISGHRSVSWYQQTPGQGLQFLFEYFSETQRNKGNFPGRFSGRQFSNSRSEMNVSTLELGDSALYLCASSFPGNSGYTFGSGTRLTVV.

This rearrangement joins TRBV2 to TRBJ2-1; perhaps TRBD1 as D (5 bases). The germline gives CDR1 SNHLY, CDR2 FYNNEI. Trimming removed 7 bases from V and 5 bases from J, with 24 bases in between. CDR3 size: 17 residues. The CDR3 bases are TGTGCCAGCAAGGCCGACGAGTCTTGGGGCGCAGACAATGAGCAGTTCTTC. It is translated as CASKADESWGADNEQFF.

This clone has just one count. The chain is built from TRBV10-1 and TRBJ1-1, with 8 bases that match TRBD1. This CDR3 region has 14 residues. The J segment lost 1 base and the V segment lost 6 bases, leaving 4 bases of the junction unmatched. Looked up from germline, CDR1 is WNHNN and CDR2 is SYGVQD (reference sequence). CDR3 sequence: CASRAGTGNTEAFF. The CDR3, as DNA: TGCGCCAGCAGGGCTGGGACAGGGAACACTGAAGCTTTCTTT.

This chain joins TRBV7-2 and TRBJ1-1; TRBD1 might be the D (6 bases). Germline CDR1 reads SGHTA; CDR2 reads FQGNSA. This CDR3 region has 13 residues. Between the trimmed V and J ends, which lost 1 base and 11 bases, there was a span of 14 bases. The CDR3 loop reads CASSLGDGTRAFF. In nucleotides, the CDR3 is TGTGCCAGCAGCTTAGGCGACGGGACAAGGGCTTTCTTT.

This rearrangement joins TRBV6-5 to TRBJ1-1, with no clear D. Trimming left V 2 bases short and J 0 bases short, with 7 bases between. Germline CDR1 MNHEY, CDR2 SVGAGI. This CDR3 region has 14 residues. DNA of the CDR3: TGTGCCAGCAGTTACGCCCAGGTGAACACTGAAGCTTTCTTT. Encoded protein: CASSYAQVNTEAFF.

V and J are TRBV5-6 and TRBJ1-4; no firm D call. The CDR3 sequence is 15 residues long. V lost 2 bases and J 0 bases, leaving 8 bases between the germline ends. The germline V gene encodes CDR1 SGHDT and CDR2 YYEEEE. The CDR3 nucleotides are TGTGCCAGCAGCTTTATGGACTCAACTAATGAAAAACTGTTTTTT. This translates into CASSFMDSTNEKLFF.

The rearrangement uses TRBV3-1 (or the pseudogene TRBV3-2) and TRBJ2-3, with 8 bases identical to TRBD2. V shed 0 bases, J shed 5 bases, and the junction held 7 bases outside the gene matches. The CDR3 spans 16 residues. Per the germline V gene, CDR1 is LGHDT and CDR2 is YNNKEL (reference sequence). The CDR3 region has the DNA TGTGCCAGCAGCCAAGATCGGGGGGGCCCAATAGATACGCAGTATTTT. Translation gives CASSQDRGGPIDTQYF.

The CDR3 DNA reads TGTGCCAGCAGTTACTTTAGCGGAGAAGCTTTCTTT. This sequence encodes CASSYFSGEAFF. V gene TRBV6-5 combines with J gene TRBJ1-1; D ambiguous. From germline, CDR1 is MNHEY and CDR2 SVGAGI. The V end was cut by 1 base, the J end by 8 bases, with 8 bases between. CDR3 length: 12 amino acids.

The V gene is TRBV7-2, the J gene TRBJ1-5; D gene ambiguous. The CDR3 sequence is 13 residues long. Germline assignment: CDR1 SGHTA and CDR2 FQGNSA. Trimming stripped 1 base from V and 9 bases from J, with 10 bases between. In DNA, the CDR3 is TGTGCCAGCAGCTTAGACGGGGTAAGGCCCCAGCATTTT. Translating gives CASSLDGVRPQHF.

This clone has a handful of counts. The rearrangement uses TRBV2 and TRBJ2-7, with D hard to call. Germline CDR1 reads SNHLY; CDR2 reads FYNNEI. Trimming cost V 1 base and J 4 bases, with 8 bases left between them. This CDR3 region has 13 residues. CDR3 sequence reads: CASSEGTRYEQYF. In nucleotides, the CDR3 is TGTGCCAGCAGTGAAGGCACAAGATACGAGCAGTACTTC. Full variable domain (remainder filled in from reference TRBV2 and TRBJ2-7): EPEVTQTPSHQVTQMGQEVILRCVPISNHLYFYWYRQILGQKVEFLVSFYNNEISEKSEIFDDQFSVERPDGSNFTLKIRSTKLEDSAMYFCASSEGTRYEQYFGPGTRLTVT.

V and J are TRBV5-1 and TRBJ1-2; no clear D gene. Between the trimmed V and J ends, which lost 0 bases and 4 bases, there was a span of 10 bases. This CDR3 has 14 amino acids. CDR1 SGHRS and CDR2 YFSETQ come from the germline V gene. Here the CDR3 DNA reads TGCGCCAGCAGCTTGGGGCAGGCTTCCTATGGCTACACCTTC. This codes for CASSLGQASYGYTF. The complete variable domain, with remaining parts taken from reference TRBV5-1 and TRBJ1-2, reads KAGVTQTPRYLIKTRGQQVTLSCSPISGHRSVSWYQQTPGQGLQFLFEYFSETQRNKGNFPGRFSGRQFSNSRSEMNVSTLELGDSALYLCASSLGQASYGYTFGSGTRLTVV.

This clone was counted once. The chain is built from TRBV5-6 and TRBJ2-7; no reliable D call. Germline values: CDR1 SGHDT, CDR2 YYEEEE. V was cut by 0 bases and J by 1 base, with 5 bases left in between. The CDR3 sequence is 13 residues long. CDR3 DNA: TGTGCCAGCAGCTTGGTAGGGTCCTACGAGCAGTACTTC. Its protein is CASSLVGSYEQYF. Full variable domain (outside the CDR3, taken from reference TRBV5-6 and TRBJ2-7): DAGVTQSPTHLIKTRGQQVTLRCSPKSGHDTVSWYQQALGQGPQFIFQYYEEEERQRGNFPDRFSGHQFPNYSSELNVNALLLGDSALYLCASSLVGSYEQYFGPGTRLTVT.

The DNA of the CDR3 is TGTGCCAGCAGCTTAGTGGGACTAGGGTATGAGCAGTTCTTC. Translated: CASSLVGLGYEQFF. The rearrangement uses TRBV7-8 and TRBJ2-1; 8 bases match TRBD2. This CDR3 is built from 14 residues. Germline V lookup: CDR1 SGHVS, CDR2 FQNEAQ. Trimming took 1 base from V and 8 from J; bases not matched to a gene: 4.

The chain carries TRBV5-1 and TRBJ1-5; 8 positions match TRBD1. The V gene end was trimmed by 4 bases and the J gene end by 3 bases; junction bases not matched to a gene: 6. Germline V gene sequence: CDR1 SGHRS, CDR2 YFSETQ. The CDR3 is made up of 15 amino acids. CDR3 amino acids: CASSPQGDFNQPQHF. The CDR3 region has the DNA TGCGCCAGCAGCCCACAGGGGGATTTCAATCAGCCCCAGCATTTT.

The gene calls are TRBV19 and TRBJ2-3; 7 bases map to TRBD1. This CDR3 is built from 14 residues. V trimming: 4 bases; J trimming: 0 bases; junction bases outside the gene matches: 1. The germline gives CDR1 LNHDA, CDR2 SQIVND (reference sequence). The CDR3 is CASSNRGSTDTQYF. The CDR3 DNA follows: TGTGCCAGTAGTAACAGGGGTAGCACAGATACGCAGTATTTT.

The V and J genes are TRBV10-1 and TRBJ2-7; D possibly corresponds to TRBD1 (6 bases). Per germline, CDR1 WNHNN and CDR2 SYGVQD (reference sequence). The CDR3 length is 12 residues. V was clipped by 5 bases and J by 6 bases, with 11 bases between them. The chain's CDR3 is CASSKTGSEQYF. CDR3 sequence (DNA): TGCGCCAGCAGTAAAACAGGGTCCGAGCAGTACTTC.

The chain carries TRBV5-1 and TRBJ2-2; D is ambiguous. The CDR3 has 15 residues. Germline loops: CDR1 SGHRS, CDR2 YFSETQ. Trimming removed 4 bases at V and 6 bases at J, with 16 bases between. The CDR3 bases are TGCGCCAGCAGCCCCTACGACCCCGCCGCCGGGGAGCTGTTTTTT. This codes for CASSPYDPAAGELFF.

This chain joins TRBV9 and TRBJ1-4; a weak D match, TRBD1 (5 bases). The V end lost 0 bases, the J end lost 8 bases, and 14 bases lay between the germline ends. CDR3 size: 15 residues. CDR1 is SGDLS and CDR2 is YYNGEE in the germline V gene. CDR3 coding DNA: TGTGCCAGCAGCGTAGGGGCAGGGTGGGGCGAAAAACTGTTTTTT. Translation: CASSVGAGWGEKLFF.

This rearrangement joins TRBV4-3 to TRBJ1-2; 7 bases match TRBD1. CDR3 length: 14 amino acids. The germline CDR1 and CDR2 sequences are LGHNA and YSLEER. The V gene end was trimmed by 2 bases and the J gene end by 5 bases; junction bases not matched to a gene: 5. CDR3 sequence reads: CASSQQGVGYGYTF. In DNA form, the CDR3 reads TGCGCCAGCAGCCAACAGGGGGTAGGGTATGGCTACACCTTC.